What follows is one T cell receptor beta chain and its context. Antigen unknown. Donors came from a validation cohort of about 120 subjects, distinct from the first 666-subject cohort. Assay: immunoSEQ multiplex PCR; the TCRdb copy retains only in-frame clones and omits some. The data show about 170,000 clones, about 89% seen once. This sample was included in a study of cytomegalovirus exposure and HLA in healthy donors. The germline CDR1 and CDR2 sequences are MDHEN and SYDVKM. Trimming removed 7 bases at V and 4 bases at J, with 17 bases between. This CDR3 comprises 15 residues. General study points: CMV antigen specificity of three CMV-associated chains was confirmed in vitro. Rarity marked most TCR sequences, yet some public TCRs occurred in many donors. There were 150 to 200 TCR beta chains listed as cytomegalovirus-associated.

The TCR comes from a man aged 18-30 years in good health and CMV-seropositive. The specimen was PBMCs. This chain joins TRBV28 and TRBJ1-3; D may be TRBD1 (6 bases). The CDR3: CASNRPTGTGNTIYF. Here the CDR3 DNA reads TGTGCCAGCAACCGACCAACAGGGACGGGAAACACCATATATTTT.